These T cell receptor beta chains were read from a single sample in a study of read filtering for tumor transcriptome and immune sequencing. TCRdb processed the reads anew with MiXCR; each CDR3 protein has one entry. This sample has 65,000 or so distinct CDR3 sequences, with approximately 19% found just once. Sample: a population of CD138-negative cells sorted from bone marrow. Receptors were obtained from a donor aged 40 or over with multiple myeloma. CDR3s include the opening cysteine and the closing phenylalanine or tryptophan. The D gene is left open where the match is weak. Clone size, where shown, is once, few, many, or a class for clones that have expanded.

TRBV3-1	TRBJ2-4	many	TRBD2	CASSSLSGVAKNIQYF	TGTGCCAGCAGCTCCCTTAGCGGGGTAGCCAAAAACATTCAGTACTTC
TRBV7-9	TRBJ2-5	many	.	CASSLDRGQETQYF	TGTGCCAGCAGCTTAGATAGGGGTCAAGAGACCCAGTACTTC
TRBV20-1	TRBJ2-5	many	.	CSARRTETQYF	TGCAGTGCTAGAAGGACAGAGACCCAGTACTTC
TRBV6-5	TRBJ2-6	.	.	CASSLVVSGADVLTF	TGTGCCAGCAGTTTAGTAGTCTCTGGGGCCGACGTCCTGACTTTC
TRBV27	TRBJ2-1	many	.	CASSLMARGFNEQFF	TGTGCCAGCAGTTTAATGGCTAGAGGATTCAATGAGCAGTTCTTC
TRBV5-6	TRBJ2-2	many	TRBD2	CASSQPSGSTGELFF	TGTGCCAGCAGCCAGCCCAGCGGGAGCACCGGGGAGCTGTTTTTT
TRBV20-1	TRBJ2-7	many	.	CSARVPTSSYEQYF	TGCAGTGCTAGAGTTCCCACCAGCTCCTACGAGCAGTACTTC
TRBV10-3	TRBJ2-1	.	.	CAISDVQSNNEQFF	TGTGCCATCAGTGACGTACAGTCAAACAATGAGCAGTTCTTC
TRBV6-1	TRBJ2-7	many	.	CASSRGGGDYEQYF	TGTGCCAGCAGCAGAGGTGGCGGAGACTACGAGCAGTACTTC
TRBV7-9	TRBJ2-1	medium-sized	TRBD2	CASSLGTSGRYNEQFF	TGTGCCAGCAGCCTCGGGACTAGCGGGCGGTACAATGAGCAGTTCTTC
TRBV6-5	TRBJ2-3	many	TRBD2	CASSFGTSGISFTQYF	TGTGCCAGCAGTTTCGGGACTAGCGGGATTTCTTTTACGCAGTATTTT
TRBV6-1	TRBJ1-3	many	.	CASREQRISGNTIYF	TGTGCCAGCAGAGAACAGCGAATCTCTGGAAACACCATATATTTT
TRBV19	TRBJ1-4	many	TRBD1	CASSPTGGQGAGEKLFF	TGTGCCAGTAGTCCCACCGGCGGCCAGGGGGCTGGTGAAAAACTGTTTTTT
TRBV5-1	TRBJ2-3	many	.	CASSLGITDTQYF	TGCGCCAGCAGCTTGGGTATCACAGATACGCAGTATTTT
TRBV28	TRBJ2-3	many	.	CASSFTRSTDTQYF	TGTGCCAGCAGTTTCACACGGAGCACAGATACGCAGTATTTT
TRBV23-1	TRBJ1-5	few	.	CASSHSGGAENQPQHF	TGCGCCAGCAGTCACTCGGGGGGCGCCGAAAATCAGCCCCAGCATTTT
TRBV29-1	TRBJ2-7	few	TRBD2	CSVETSGYSYEQYF	TGCAGCGTTGAAACTAGCGGGTACTCCTACGAGCAGTACTTC
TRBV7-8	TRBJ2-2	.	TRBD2	CASQRREGGTGELFF	TGTGCCAGCCAGCGCCGGGAGGGGGGCACCGGGGAGCTGTTTTTT
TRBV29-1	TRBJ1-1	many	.	CSVVASKRTEAFF	TGCAGCGTTGTTGCGTCCAAGCGGACTGAAGCTTTCTTT
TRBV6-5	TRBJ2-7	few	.	CASSLDGPYEQYF	TGTGCCAGCAGTCTCGACGGCCCCTACGAGCAGTACTTC
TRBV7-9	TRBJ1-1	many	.	CASSLGAGANTEAFF	TGTGCCAGCAGCTTAGGCGCGGGCGCCAACACTGAAGCTTTCTTT
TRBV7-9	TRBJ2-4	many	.	CASSLGKPEDIQYF	TGTGCCAGCAGCTTGGGGAAGCCAGAAGACATTCAGTACTTC
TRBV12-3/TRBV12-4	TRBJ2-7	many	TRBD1	CASSFGTGGAVEQYF	TGTGCCAGCAGTTTTGGGACAGGGGGCGCGGTCGAGCAGTACTTC
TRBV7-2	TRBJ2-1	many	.	CASSLVSYNEQFF	TGTGCCAGCAGTTTAGTCTCCTACAATGAGCAGTTCTTC
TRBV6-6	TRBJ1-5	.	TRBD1	CASSYLPGQGAASNQPQHF	TGTGCCAGCAGTTACCTCCCCGGACAGGGGGCAGCTAGCAATCAGCCCCAGCATTTT
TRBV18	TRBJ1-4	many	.	CASSPRQAGANEKLFF	TGTGCCAGCTCACCACGCCAGGCAGGAGCTAATGAAAAACTGTTTTTT
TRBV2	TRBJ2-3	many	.	CASKISLDTDTQYF	TGTGCCAGCAAAATTAGCCTAGACACAGATACGCAGTATTTT
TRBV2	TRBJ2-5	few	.	CASSARIRGASETQYF	TGTGCCAGCAGTGCCCGGATTAGAGGGGCCTCAGAGACCCAGTACTTC
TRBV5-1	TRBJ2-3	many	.	CASSDDSTDTQYF	TGCGCCAGCAGCGACGACAGCACAGATACGCAGTATTTT
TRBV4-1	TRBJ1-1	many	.	CASSQYITGSDTEAFF	TGCGCCAGCAGCCAGTACATTACAGGGTCGGACACTGAAGCTTTCTTT
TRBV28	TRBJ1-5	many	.	CASSPGIGFKPQHF	TGTGCCAGCAGTCCCGGGATAGGGTTTAAGCCCCAGCATTTT
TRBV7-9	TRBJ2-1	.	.	CASSLVSGSYNEQFF	TGTGCCAGCAGCTTAGTAAGCGGGTCCTACAATGAGCAGTTCTTC
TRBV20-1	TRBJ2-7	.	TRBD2	CSATRRGLESYEQYF	TGCAGTGCCACCAGGAGAGGACTAGAGTCTTACGAGCAGTACTTC
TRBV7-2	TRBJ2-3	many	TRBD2	CASSYKRGGGTDTQYF	TGTGCCAGCAGCTATAAACGGGGGGGGGGCACAGATACGCAGTATTTT
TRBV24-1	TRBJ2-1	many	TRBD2	CATSDPGLAGAGNEQFF	TGTGCCACCAGTGACCCGGGACTAGCGGGAGCCGGCAATGAGCAGTTCTTC
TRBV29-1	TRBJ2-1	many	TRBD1	CSVEDRQGVSYNEQFF	TGCAGCGTTGAAGATCGACAGGGGGTTTCCTACAATGAGCAGTTCTTC
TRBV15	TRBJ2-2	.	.	CATSRDLAGGTRGELFF	TGTGCCACCAGCAGAGATCTGGCCGGCGGGACGAGAGGGGAGCTGTTTTTT
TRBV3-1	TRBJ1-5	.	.	CASSQTWNQPQHF	TGTGCCAGCAGCCAGACTTGGAATCAGCCCCAGCATTTT
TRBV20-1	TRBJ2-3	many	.	CSARGGADTQYF	TGCAGTGCTAGAGGAGGAGCAGATACGCAGTATTTT
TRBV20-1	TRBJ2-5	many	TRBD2	CSAGGLAGRETQYF	TGCAGTGCGGGGGGACTAGCGGGACGGGAGACCCAGTACTTC
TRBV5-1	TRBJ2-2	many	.	CASSLDRRTGELFF	TGCGCCAGCAGCTTGGACAGGCGGACCGGGGAGCTGTTTTTT
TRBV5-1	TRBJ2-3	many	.	CASSSEGVDTQYF	TGCGCCAGCAGCTCGGAGGGTGTGGATACGCAGTATTTT
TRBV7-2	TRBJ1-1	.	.	CASQLGTPNTETFF	TGTGCCAGCCAACTAGGGACTCCGAACACTGAAACTTTCTTT
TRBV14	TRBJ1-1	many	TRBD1	CASSGQGAVRSTEAFF	TGTGCCAGCAGCGGACAGGGGGCGGTTCGGAGCACTGAAGCTTTCTTT
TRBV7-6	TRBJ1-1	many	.	CASSRQLNTEAFF	TGTGCCAGCAGCCGACAATTGAACACTGAAGCTTTCTTT
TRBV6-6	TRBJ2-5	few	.	CASSPLDAQYF	TGTGCCAGCAGCCCCCTGGATGCCCAGTACTTC
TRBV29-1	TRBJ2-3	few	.	CSVVVVQSTDTQYF	TGCAGCGTTGTGGTCGTCCAAAGCACAGATACGCAGTATTTT
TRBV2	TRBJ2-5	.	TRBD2	CASSDRTRETQYF	TGTGCCAGCAGTGACAGGACTAGGGAGACCCAGTACTTC
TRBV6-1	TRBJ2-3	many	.	CASTTGAGDTQYF	TGTGCCAGCACTACCGGGGCTGGAGATACGCAGTATTTT
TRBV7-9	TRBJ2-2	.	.	CALPGELASITGELFF	TGTGCCCTGCCAGGGGAGCTAGCAAGCATCACCGGGGAGCTGTTTTTT
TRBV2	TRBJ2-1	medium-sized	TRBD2	CASRTSGSFF	TGTGCCAGCAGGACTAGCGGGAGTTTCTTC
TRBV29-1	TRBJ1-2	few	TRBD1	CSVVTTGGGDGYTF	TGCAGCGTCGTTACCACAGGGGGCGGAGATGGCTACACCTTC
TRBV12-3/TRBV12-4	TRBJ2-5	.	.	CASSLFRLVETQYF	TGTGCCAGCAGTTTATTTCGTCTGGTAGAGACCCAGTACTTC
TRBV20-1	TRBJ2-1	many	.	CSARIALHSYNEQFF	TGCAGTGCTAGGATAGCGCTCCACTCCTACAATGAGCAGTTCTTC
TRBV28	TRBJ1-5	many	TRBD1	CASSFATGNPNQPQHF	TGTGCCAGCAGTTTCGCGACAGGGAACCCTAATCAGCCCCAGCATTTT